A selection of T cell receptor beta chains follows, all from one sample in a study of response to subunit inactivated influenza vaccine. TCRdb reprocessed the RT-PCR reads with MiXCR, giving one entry per CDR3 protein. Of about 500,000 distinct CDR3 sequences in the sample, more than 7% are singletons; the top ten hold under 15%. Sequenced here: PBMCs from blood, sampled 23 months after vaccination. The receptor source for this set is a man aged 45 to 75 who received an inactivated influenza vaccine. Each CDR3 is given without its conserved first and last residue. The size field is filled for only some rows; it gives once, few, many or a size class.

V: TRBV5-3; size: many; CDR3: ASTPRRYREAPNYGYT
V: TRBV11-1; size: many; CDR3: ASSLAGGTTEAF
V: TRBV29-1; size: -; CDR3: SGTNRQGLYNEQF
V: TRBV10-3; size: -; CDR3: AISESSSYEQY
V: TRBV6-6; size: many; CDR3: ASRAGSREQY
V: TRBV5-1; size: -; CDR3: ASSLEGSNYGYT
V: TRBV12-3/TRBV12-4; size: few; CDR3: ASRYGTSTDTQY
V: TRBV20-1; size: many; CDR3: SASGQQNTGELF
V: TRBV7-2; size: few; CDR3: ASSTRTRQETQY
V: TRBV7-2; size: many; CDR3: ASSRGTSGGYNEQF
V: TRBV12-3/TRBV12-4; size: -; CDR3: ASRAGTASYEQY
V: TRBV30; size: -; CDR3: AWSGFQGWVTDTQY
V: TRBV6-2/TRBV6-3; size: many; CDR3: ASSYGRLNEQF
V: TRBV20-1; size: -; CDR3: SARVPPGGLPNYGYT
V: TRBV6-1; size: -; CDR3: ASSDLVSGGAGDTQY
V: TRBV20-1; size: -; CDR3: SARGAAVGELF
V: TRBV20-1; size: -; CDR3: SARSLAGGRVDTQY
V: TRBV11-2; size: many; CDR3: ASSHRGSSTGELF
V: TRBV7-4; size: once; CDR3: ASSIEQGLGQETQY
V: TRBV7-7; size: many; CDR3: ASSPQGLSTGELF
V: TRBV10-3; size: -; CDR3: AISDNRGLSKEQF
V: TRBV20-1; size: many; CDR3: SAGIGWKETQY
V: TRBV6-1; size: many; CDR3: ASRKGDGAGNYGYT
V: TRBV20-1; size: -; CDR3: SATGEETQY
V: TRBV12-5; size: -; CDR3: ASGTGTLNTEAF
V: TRBV19; size: -; CDR3: ASSYTSGSYNEQF
V: TRBV7-8; size: few; CDR3: ASSPRLVNEQF
V: TRBV29-1; size: -; CDR3: SVDGGRNTEAF
V: TRBV12-3/TRBV12-4; size: many; CDR3: ASSPSGSVYEQY
V: TRBV15; size: -; CDR3: ATSSQDSHQPEH
V: TRBV29-1; size: many; CDR3: SVVTTPEAF
V: TRBV9; size: -; CDR3: ASSPSLGGGLAGHTQY
V: TRBV13; size: -; CDR3: ASSENRVSYEQY
V: TRBV11-2; size: few; CDR3: ASSLEVGQF
V: TRBV12-3/TRBV12-4; size: -; CDR3: ASSPSGTSGRQF
V: TRBV12-3/TRBV12-4; size: few; CDR3: ASSLGARRYPQH
V: TRBV7-9; size: many; CDR3: ASSLVLGGTDTQY
V: TRBV18; size: few; CDR3: ASSPTRQLNTEAF
V: TRBV15; size: many; CDR3: AIPVPNTGELF
V: TRBV5-6; size: -; CDR3: ASGPGLLWGEKLF
V: TRBV5-1; size: few; CDR3: ASMEGRAGSPLH
V: TRBV5-1; size: -; CDR3: ASSVDPGNTEAF
V: TRBV19; size: -; CDR3: ASRVRARGHTGELF
V: TRBV7-9; size: -; CDR3: ASSFLQGSTEAF
V: TRBV20-1; size: -; CDR3: SARDLLAGVDEQF
V: TRBV6-1; size: -; CDR3: ASSPDSLRSNQPQH
V: TRBV11-2; size: few; CDR3: ASRPEARYEQY
V: TRBV4-2; size: -; CDR3: ASSQERGALGANVLT
V: TRBV11-2; size: -; CDR3: ASSTLRQGAGDYGYT
V: TRBV20-1; size: -; CDR3: SARTTGGLLNEQF
V: TRBV6-1; size: few; CDR3: ASSPSRDTHEKLF
V: TRBV9; size: -; CDR3: ASSVVGHRNEQF
V: TRBV30; size: few; CDR3: AWEQGLAGEQY